This TCR beta chain was recorded in a study of human T cells and chemical hapten exposure. Study as a whole: Mostly female, the patients presented with alopecia areata, totalis or universalis.

Authors' methods: The number of TCRs in each sample had a median of approximately 96,000 and spanned roughly 23,224 to 750,000. Each CDR3 protein gets one entry after TCRdb re-called the RACE reads with MiXCR. TCRdb's processing, not the authors', yielded these V and J calls. The data show roughly 90,000 distinct CDR3 sequences, around 9.6% seen once. Study observations and caveats: Against controls, expanded TCRs gave rise to significantly more large CDR3 similarity clusters.

V trimming: 1 base; J trimming: 4 bases; junction bases outside the gene matches: 4. The CDR3 has 15 residues. The V gene's germline CDR1 is SEHNR and CDR2 FQNEAQ (reference sequence). This clonotype has ten or more counts. Antigen unknown. This sample's time point: pre-sensitization, week 0. Regarding treatment: therapeutic diphenylcyclopropenone sensitization with weekly scalp DPC. The source of this sequence is a woman aged 40 to 50 with alopecia areata. Some clones in this sample may be carry-over from other donors' samples. The chain carries TRBV7-9 and TRBJ2-4, with TRBD1 identical over 7 bases. Sequences were derived from whole blood, sampled in connection with sensitization to the hapten diphenylcyclopropenone (DPC). The CDR3 region has the DNA TGTGCCAGCAGCTTAGTATGGGACAGTAAAAACATTCAGTACTTC. Its protein product is CASSLVWDSKNIQYF.